This T cell receptor beta chain was observed in a study of blood T cell repertoires in COVID-19. Looking at the study overall: From the United States, Italy and Spain came samples of acute and convalescent COVID-19. Nucleic acid was either cDNA or gDNA, and it came from T cells, B-cell-depleted T cells, or PBMCs.

Original processing notes: Counts of nucleated cells, estimated from reference gene primer amplification, were obtained. Clones were sequenced by immunoSEQ multiplex PCR, and TCRdb holds only the in-frame ones, with some missing. That table furnishes V, J and clone size, whereas the DNA furnished D and trimming. The table lists 200,000 to 300,000 clones, just under 85% of them singletons. The CDR3 consists of 17 residues. CDR1 and CDR2 from the germline V gene are LGHDT and YNNKEL (reference sequence). Trimming took off 4 bases at V and 2 bases at J, with 20 bases between the two ends. The sequencing input was peripheral blood. This receptor was taken from a woman in her sixties or seventies with active or convalescent COVID-19. The rearrangement joins TRBV3-1 (or the pseudogene TRBV3-2) to TRBJ1-2; perhaps TRBD1 as D (6 bases). The CDR3 DNA sequence: TGTGCCAGCAGCCCCCACCCAGGGGAATCCGGGAACTATGGCTACACCTTC. It encodes CASSPHPGESGNYGYTF.